Shown below are 2 T cell receptor beta chains from a single sample sequenced in a study of OX40 agonist ivuxolimab in advanced cancers. Only in-frame clones appear in the TCRdb table, and some are missing; sequencing was by immunoSEQ multiplex PCR. The sample includes 71,000 or so clones, about nine tenths of them seen just once. The input for sequencing was CD4+ or CD8+ T cells sorted from blood, taken in a trial of the OX40 agonist ivuxolimab. These receptors came from an adult with an advanced solid tumor such as melanoma, head and neck, liver or kidney cancer.

This sequence joins TRBV7-9 and TRBJ2-1; no clear D gene. Per the germline V gene, CDR1 is SEHNR and CDR2 is FQNEAQ (reference sequence). CDR3 length: 12 residues. Between the trimmed V and J ends, which lost 1 base and 10 bases, there was a span of 8 bases. The CDR3 here is CASSLDIREQFF. CDR3 sequence (DNA): TGTGCCAGCAGCTTAGACATCAGGGAGCAGTTCTTC.

The chain employs TRBV7-9 and TRBJ2-5; D gene uncertain. Germline-derived CDR1 and CDR2 are SEHNR and FQNEAQ (reference sequence). The CDR3 is 17 residues long. Trimming cost V 5 bases and J 4 bases, with 23 bases left between them. The DNA of the CDR3 is TGTGCCAGCAGCCAAGGCCGAGCGCTGGGGTCGGGAGAGACCCAGTACTTC. Amino acid sequence: CASSQGRALGSGETQYF.